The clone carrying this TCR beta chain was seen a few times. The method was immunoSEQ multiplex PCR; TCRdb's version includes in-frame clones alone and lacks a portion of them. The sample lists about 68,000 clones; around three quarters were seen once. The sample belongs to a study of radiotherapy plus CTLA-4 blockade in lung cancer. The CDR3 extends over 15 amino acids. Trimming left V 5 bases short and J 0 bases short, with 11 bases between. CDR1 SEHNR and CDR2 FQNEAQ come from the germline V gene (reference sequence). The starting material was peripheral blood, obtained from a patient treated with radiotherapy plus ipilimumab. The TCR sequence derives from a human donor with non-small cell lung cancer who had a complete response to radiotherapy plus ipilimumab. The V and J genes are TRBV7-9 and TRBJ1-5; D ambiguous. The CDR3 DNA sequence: TGTGCCAGCAGCCCTCTACCAAGTAGCAATCAGCCCCAGCATTTT. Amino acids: CASSPLPSSNQPQHF.